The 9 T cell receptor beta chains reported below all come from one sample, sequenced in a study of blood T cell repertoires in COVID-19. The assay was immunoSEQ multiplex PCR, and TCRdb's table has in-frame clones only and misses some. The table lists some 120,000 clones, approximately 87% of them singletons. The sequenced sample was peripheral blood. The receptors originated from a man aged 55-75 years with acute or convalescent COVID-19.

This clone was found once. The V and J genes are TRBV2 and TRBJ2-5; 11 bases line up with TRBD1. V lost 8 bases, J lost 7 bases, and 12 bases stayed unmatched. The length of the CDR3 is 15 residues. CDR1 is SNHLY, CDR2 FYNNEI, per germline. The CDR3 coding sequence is TGTGCCAGCGCCGTTAGGACAGGGGGCGCATCGACCCAGTACTTC. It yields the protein CASAVRTGGASTQYF.

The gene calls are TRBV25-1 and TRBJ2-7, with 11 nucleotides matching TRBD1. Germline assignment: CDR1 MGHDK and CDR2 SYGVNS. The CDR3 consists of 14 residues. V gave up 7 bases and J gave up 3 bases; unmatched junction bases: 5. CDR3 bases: TGTGCCAGCACCCGGACAGGGGGCATCTACGAGCAGTACTTC. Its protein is CASTRTGGIYEQYF.

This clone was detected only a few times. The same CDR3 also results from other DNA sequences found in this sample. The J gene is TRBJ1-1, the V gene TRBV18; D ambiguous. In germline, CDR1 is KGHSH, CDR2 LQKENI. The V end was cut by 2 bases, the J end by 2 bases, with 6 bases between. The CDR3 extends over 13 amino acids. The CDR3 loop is CASSPGLNTEAFF. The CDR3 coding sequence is TGTGCCAGCTCACCAGGACTTAACACTGAAGCTTTCTTT.

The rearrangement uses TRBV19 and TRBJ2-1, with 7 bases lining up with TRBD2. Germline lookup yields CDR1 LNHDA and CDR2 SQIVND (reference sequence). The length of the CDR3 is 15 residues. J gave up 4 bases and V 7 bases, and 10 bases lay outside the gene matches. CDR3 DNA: TGTGCCAGTAACCCCAGCGGGGACGTTTACAATGAGCAGTTCTTC. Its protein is CASNPSGDVYNEQFF. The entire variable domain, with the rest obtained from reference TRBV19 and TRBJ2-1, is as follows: DGGITQSPKYLFRKEGQNVTLSCEQNLNHDAMYWYRQDPGQGLRLIYYSQIVNDFQKGDIAEGYSVSREKKESFPLTVTSAQKNPTAFYLCASNPSGDVYNEQFFGPGTRLTVL.

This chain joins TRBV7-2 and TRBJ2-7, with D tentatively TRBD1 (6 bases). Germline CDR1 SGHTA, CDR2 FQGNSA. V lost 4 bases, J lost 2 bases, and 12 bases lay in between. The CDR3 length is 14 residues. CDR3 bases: TGTGCCAGCAGCTCAGGGACACTCGCCTACGAGCAGTACTTC. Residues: CASSSGTLAYEQYF.

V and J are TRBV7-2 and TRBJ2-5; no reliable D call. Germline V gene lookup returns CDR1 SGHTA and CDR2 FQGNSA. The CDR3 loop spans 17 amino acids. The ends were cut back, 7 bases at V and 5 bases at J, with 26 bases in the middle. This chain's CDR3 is CASTPNSVTGDRETQYF. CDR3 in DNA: TGTGCCAGCACCCCGAACTCCGTGACTGGAGACCGGGAGACCCAGTACTTC.

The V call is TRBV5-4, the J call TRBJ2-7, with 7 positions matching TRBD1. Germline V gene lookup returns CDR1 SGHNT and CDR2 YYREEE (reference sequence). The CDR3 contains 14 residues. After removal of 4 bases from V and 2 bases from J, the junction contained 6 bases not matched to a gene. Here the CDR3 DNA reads TGTGCCAGCAGCACGGGGACAGACACCTACGAGCAGTACTTC. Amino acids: CASSTGTDTYEQYF.

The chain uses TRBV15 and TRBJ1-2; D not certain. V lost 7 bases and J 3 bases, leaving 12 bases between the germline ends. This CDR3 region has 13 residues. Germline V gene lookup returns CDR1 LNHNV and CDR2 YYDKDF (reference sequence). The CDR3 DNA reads TGTGCCACCAAGGAGGAAAGGGACTATGGCTACACCTTC. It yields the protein CATKEERDYGYTF.

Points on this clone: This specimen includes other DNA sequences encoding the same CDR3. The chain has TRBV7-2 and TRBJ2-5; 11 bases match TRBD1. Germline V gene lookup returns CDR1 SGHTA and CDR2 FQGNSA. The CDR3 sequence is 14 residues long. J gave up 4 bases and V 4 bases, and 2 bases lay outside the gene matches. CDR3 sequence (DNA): TGTGCCAGCAGCTCCGGGACAGGGGGAGAGACCCAGTACTTC. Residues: CASSSGTGGETQYF.